The clone carrying this T cell receptor beta chain was observed at least ten times. The data were produced by immunoSEQ multiplex PCR, yet TCRdb's version contains in-frame clones alone and is incomplete. The sample lists more than 100,000 clones, approximately 84% occurring once. This sample is drawn from a study of blood T cell repertoires in COVID-19. The wider study: Samples of COVID-19 (acute and convalescent) were obtained from the United States, Italy and Spain.

Trimming removed 4 bases from V and 0 bases from J, with 15 bases in between. Germline loops: CDR1 MDHEN, CDR2 SYDVKM. The CDR3 runs to 16 residues. This TCR derives from a human donor in a cohort sampled during active or convalescent COVID-19. What was sequenced was peripheral blood. The V and J genes are TRBV28 and TRBJ1-1; no reliable D call. The CDR3 sequence: CASSSYSAPMNTEAFF. In DNA, the CDR3 is TGTGCCAGCAGTTCTTACTCTGCCCCCATGAACACTGAAGCTTTCTTT.